The 16 T cell receptor beta chains below come from one sample, sequenced in a study of blood T cell repertoires in COVID-19. Libraries were prepared by immunoSEQ multiplex PCR; TCRdb keeps only in-frame clonotypes and omits some of them. The sample carries 35,000 to 50,000 clones, roughly 91% recorded once. Sequencing used peripheral blood. Every receptor here comes from a human donor in a cohort sampled during active COVID-19.

The V call is TRBV7-3, the J call TRBJ2-5; D possibly corresponds to TRBD2 (5 bases). The germline V gene has CDR1 SGHTA and CDR2 FQGTGA. This CDR3 contains 13 residues. V lost 8 bases to trimming and J lost 0 bases, with 10 bases between them. The DNA of the CDR3 is TGTGCCAGCTCATCCGGGAACCAAGAGACCCAGTACTTC. Amino acids: CASSSGNQETQYF. The entire variable domain, with the rest obtained from reference TRBV7-3 and TRBJ2-5, is as follows: GAGVSQTPSNKVTEKGKYVELRCDPISGHTALYWYRQSLGQGPEFLIYFQGTGAADDSGLPNDRFFAVRPEGSVSTLKIQRTERGDSAVYLCASSSGNQETQYFGPGTRLLVL.

This clone has only one observation. The chain carries TRBV27 and TRBJ2-1, with 11 bases matching TRBD2. The germline V gene encodes CDR1 MNHEY and CDR2 SMNVEV (reference sequence). The V gene end was trimmed by 6 bases and the J gene end by 8 bases; junction bases not matched to a gene: 9. CDR3 length: 15 residues. As DNA, the CDR3 is TGTGCCAGCAGCAAACTAGCGGGAGTTCTAGATGAGCAGTTCTTC. The encoded protein is CASSKLAGVLDEQFF.

The V gene is TRBV11-2, the J gene TRBJ2-3, with D possibly matching TRBD1 (7 bases). This CDR3 is built from 15 residues. The V end lost 3 bases, the J end lost 3 bases, and 13 bases lay between the germline ends. Germline CDR1 and CDR2: SGHAT and FQNNGV. The CDR3: CASSFGGGGTDTQYF. CDR3 sequence (DNA): TGTGCCAGCAGCTTCGGAGGGGGCGGGACAGATACGCAGTATTTT.

This clone came up a few times. The gene calls are TRBV3-1 (or the pseudogene TRBV3-2) and TRBJ1-6; D unresolved. Germline V gives CDR1 LGHDT, CDR2 YNNKEL (reference sequence). The CDR3 extends over 14 amino acids. Deletions cut 1 base from V and 8 bases from J, with 9 bases between. The CDR3 DNA reads as TGTGCCAGCAGCCAAGGTCAGAACCATTCACCCCTCCACTTT. It is translated as CASSQGQNHSPLHF.

This chain joins TRBV5-5 and TRBJ1-3; 7 nucleotides match TRBD1. CDR1 SGHKS and CDR2 YYEKEE come from the germline V gene (reference sequence). This CDR3 is 15 amino acids long. With V trimmed by 3 bases and J by 0 bases, 3 bases remained unmatched. CDR3 coding DNA: TGTGCCAGCAGCTCGACAGGGCGCTCTGGAAACACCATATATTTT. As protein: CASSSTGRSGNTIYF.

J is TRBJ2-7 and V is TRBV5-1, with 10 nucleotides matching TRBD1. V was clipped by 1 base and J by 5 bases; unmatched bases: 12. This CDR3 has 17 residues. Looked up from germline, CDR1 is SGHRS and CDR2 is YFSETQ. CDR3 in DNA: TGCGCCAGCAGCTTGAGAGCACCCACGACAGGGGGCGACGAGCAGTACTTC. Protein sequence: CASSLRAPTTGGDEQYF.

The chain employs TRBV19 and TRBJ1-2, with 8 bases that match TRBD1. The trim removed 9 bases at V and 6 bases at J, leaving 6 bases unmatched. Germline V lookup: CDR1 LNHDA, CDR2 SQIVND (reference sequence). The CDR3 totals 12 residues. The chain's CDR3 is CASHAGGHGYTF. The CDR3 DNA follows: TGTGCCAGCCACGCAGGGGGCCATGGCTACACCTTC. The variable domain in full, completed from reference TRBV19 and TRBJ1-2, reads DGGITQSPKYLFRKEGQNVTLSCEQNLNHDAMYWYRQDPGQGLRLIYYSQIVNDFQKGDIAEGYSVSREKKESFPLTVTSAQKNPTAFYLCASHAGGHGYTFGSGTRLTVV.

DNA of the CDR3: TGCAGTGCCAGGATGAGTGAAGCTTTCTTT. This encodes CSARMSEAFF. The J gene is TRBJ1-1, the V gene TRBV20-1; D unresolved. This CDR3 comprises 10 residues. The germline V gene has CDR1 DFQATT and CDR2 SNEGSKA (reference sequence). The germline V and J ends were trimmed by 6 bases and 7 bases, with 9 bases remaining between them.

The chain carries TRBV7-9 and TRBJ2-1; TRBD2 matches 11 bases. CDR1 and CDR2 (germline): SEHNR, FQNEAQ (reference sequence). This CDR3 contains 16 residues. V lost 4 bases, J lost 7 bases, and 9 bases stayed unmatched. This CDR3 is CASSSPRTSGHNEQFF. The DNA of the CDR3 is TGTGCCAGCAGCTCGCCGAGGACTAGCGGGCATAATGAGCAGTTCTTC.

This sequence joins TRBV10-1 and TRBJ1-1, with D perhaps TRBD1 (5 bases). This CDR3 is built from 14 residues. CDR1 and CDR2 from the germline V gene are WNHNN and SYGVQD (reference sequence). V was clipped by 3 bases and J by 2 bases, with 10 bases between them. This CDR3 is CASSEYRTNTEAFF. In DNA form, the CDR3 reads TGCGCCAGCAGTGAATACAGGACCAACACTGAAGCTTTCTTT.

This clone was counted between two and nine times. The gene calls are TRBV7-9 and TRBJ2-3; 7 nucleotides line up with TRBD1. Trimming at V came to 2 bases and at J to 1 base, leaving 3 bases not matched to a gene. There are 15 residues in the CDR3. Germline V gene lookup returns CDR1 SEHNR and CDR2 FQNEAQ (reference sequence). In DNA form, the CDR3 reads TGTGCCAGCAGCTTACAGGGGGTGGGCACAGATACGCAGTATTTT. As protein: CASSLQGVGTDTQYF.

The J gene is TRBJ1-4, the V gene TRBV6-5, with a tentative D call TRBD1 (6 bases). CDR1 is MNHEY and CDR2 is SVGAGI in the germline V gene. V dropped 10 bases and J dropped 0 bases, with 9 bases sitting between them. This CDR3 is built from 13 residues. For the CDR3, the DNA is TGTGCCACGAGGACAGCAACTAATGAAAAACTGTTTTTT. It yields the protein CATRTATNEKLFF.

This rearrangement joins TRBV7-8 to TRBJ2-1, with a tentative D call TRBD2 (5 bases). V was shortened by 7 bases and J by 4 bases, with 8 bases between the two germline ends. Germline-derived CDR1 and CDR2 are SGHVS and FQNEAQ. CDR3 length equals 12 residues. This CDR3 is CASTGNYNEQFF. Written as DNA, the CDR3 is TGTGCCAGCACCGGGAATTACAATGAGCAGTTCTTC.

V and J are TRBV19 and TRBJ1-2; 7 positions agree with TRBD1. Germline CDR1 LNHDA, CDR2 SQIVND (reference sequence). This CDR3 is built from 17 residues. V gave up 3 bases and J gave up 2 bases; unmatched junction bases: 12. The CDR3 nucleotides are TGTGCCAGTAGTATGGAAGGGACAGTTAACCCAAACTATGGCTACACCTTC. Translating it yields CASSMEGTVNPNYGYTF.

This clone was recorded only once. The rearrangement uses TRBV7-9 and TRBJ2-2; the match to TRBD1 covers 7 bases. Germline assignment: CDR1 SEHNR and CDR2 FQNEAQ (reference sequence). The CDR3 totals 16 residues. The J segment lost 6 bases and the V segment lost 1 base, leaving 8 bases of the junction unmatched. The DNA of the CDR3 is TGTGCCAGCAGCTTAGGGTCCAGGGGGTTGGCCGGGGAGCTGTTTTTT. This translates into CASSLGSRGLAGELFF.

The CDR3: CASSPRGTDNSPLHF. CDR3 DNA sequence: TGTGCCAGCTCACCACGCGGGACAGACAATTCACCCCTCCACTTT. This chain connects TRBV18 to TRBJ1-6, with 7 bases identical to TRBD1. The CDR3 length is 15 residues. Per germline, CDR1 KGHSH and CDR2 LQKENI. The J segment lost 7 bases and the V segment lost 1 base, leaving 4 bases of the junction unmatched. Full variable domain (remainder filled in from reference TRBV18 and TRBJ1-6): NAGVMQNPRHLVRRRGQEARLRCSPMKGHSHVYWYRQLPEEGLKFMVYLQKENIIDESGMPKERFSAEFPKEGPSILRIQQVVRGDSAAYFCASSPRGTDNSPLHFGNGTRLTVT.